These 10 T cell receptor beta chains share one sample of origin, sequenced in a study of cytomegalovirus exposure and HLA in healthy donors (dated by TCRdb to 2016 to 2017). Libraries were constructed by the immunoSEQ multiplex PCR assay. A mixture of 60 forward primers for TCR Vbeta segments and 13 reverse primers for TCR Jbeta segments was used in the multiplex PCR. Entries here come from immuneACCESS through TCRdb and include only in-frame sequences with V and J called. Some clones fail to appear in such tables; in the studies checked, an unresolved V gene covers under half of the shortfall, and the cause of the remainder is unknown. The sample profile shows fewer than 250,000 clones; around 67% of them were found once. The biggest ten clones account for 2.5% to 4% of the sample. The sequencing input was PBMCs. The origin of the receptors is a woman younger than 45 in good health and CMV-seropositive.

The J gene is TRBJ2-3, the V gene TRBV2; TRBD2 agrees at 13 bases. The CDR3 covers 14 residues. Trimming removed 9 bases from V and 4 bases from J; junction bases left unmatched: 4. Germline CDR1 SNHLY, CDR2 FYNNEI. This CDR3 is CARGLAGRADTQYF. The CDR3 DNA reads as TGTGCCAGGGGACTAGCGGGACGGGCAGATACGCAGTATTTT.

The chain is built from TRBV5-1 and TRBJ1-6; D gene ambiguous. Trimming cost V 5 bases and J 7 bases, with 10 bases left between them. Germline V gene lookup returns CDR1 SGHRS and CDR2 YFSETQ. This CDR3 has 13 residues. As DNA, the CDR3 is TGCGCCAGCAGGCCCGGGGTGAATTCACCCCTCCACTTT. Its translation is CASRPGVNSPLHF.

This clone was counted between two and nine times. The chain is built from TRBV28 and TRBJ2-7; D might be TRBD2 (5 bases). Between the trimmed V and J ends, which lost 2 bases and 7 bases, there was a span of 12 bases. CDR3 size: 13 residues. The germline V gene encodes CDR1 MDHEN and CDR2 SYDVKM. CDR3 in DNA: TGTGCCAGCAGTTTACCCGGGGTCGGTGAGCAGTACTTC. This translates into CASSLPGVGEQYF.

There are a few counts of this clone. J is TRBJ1-1 and V is TRBV6-1; possible D gene TRBD1, 5 bases. The ends were cut back, 11 bases at V and 1 base at J, with 20 bases in the middle. CDR3 size: 15 residues. The germline V gene has CDR1 MNHNS and CDR2 SASEGT. This CDR3 is CASWTSARSNTEAFF. In DNA form, the CDR3 reads TGTGCCTCCTGGACATCCGCTCGATCGAACACTGAAGCTTTCTTT.

The CDR3 reads CASSLFPQETQYF. Here the CDR3 DNA reads TGCGCCAGCAGCTTATTTCCTCAAGAGACCCAGTACTTC. The chain combines TRBV5-1 with TRBJ2-5; no reliable D call. The CDR3 is made up of 13 amino acids. CDR1 is SGHRS, CDR2 YFSETQ, per germline. V was cut by 2 bases and J by 2 bases, with 7 bases left in between.

This rearrangement joins TRBV6-5 to TRBJ1-1; D is ambiguous. The CDR3 runs 15 residues. Germline assignment: CDR1 MNHEY and CDR2 SVGAGI. Trimming pared 2 bases from V and 1 base from J, leaving 11 bases between. CDR3 in amino acids: CASSYGQTQNTEAFF. The CDR3 DNA follows: TGTGCCAGCAGTTACGGTCAGACTCAGAACACTGAAGCTTTCTTT.

The chain carries TRBV7-9 and TRBJ2-1; TRBD2 matches 8 bases. The germline CDR1 and CDR2 sequences are SEHNR and FQNEAQ (reference sequence). V trimming: 5 bases; J trimming: 4 bases; junction bases outside the gene matches: 7. The CDR3 covers 15 residues. The CDR3 here is CASSPGRVDYNEQFF. In DNA, the CDR3 is TGTGCCAGCAGCCCCGGGAGGGTCGATTACAATGAGCAGTTCTTC.

The chain is built from TRBV6-5 and TRBJ2-7, with a tentative D call TRBD2 (6 bases). The V gene's germline CDR1 is MNHEY and CDR2 SVGAGI. V was cut by 5 bases and J by 2 bases, with 16 bases left in between. The CDR3 sequence is 15 residues long. CDR3 amino acids: CASSPSRLVPYEQYF. CDR3 DNA sequence: TGTGCCAGCAGTCCATCGAGACTAGTCCCCTACGAGCAGTACTTC.

This clone occurred a few times. The chain carries TRBV10-1 and TRBJ1-1; the D is unclear. The germline gives CDR1 WNHNN, CDR2 SYGVQD (reference sequence). CDR3 length: 13 residues. The V end was cut by 5 bases, the J end by 3 bases, with 10 bases between. For the CDR3, the DNA is TGCGCCAGCAGTAAGACGGACTACACTGAAGCTTTCTTT. Translating it yields CASSKTDYTEAFF.

This clone was picked up a small number of times. V is TRBV10-2 and J is TRBJ2-7; 16 nucleotides line up with TRBD2. In germline, CDR1 is WSHSY, CDR2 SAAADI. J gave up 4 bases and V 6 bases, and 3 bases lay outside the gene matches. The CDR3 runs 15 residues. The CDR3 sequence: CASRGLAGGKYEQYF. CDR3 coding DNA: TGCGCCAGCAGGGGACTAGCGGGAGGGAAATACGAGCAGTACTTC.